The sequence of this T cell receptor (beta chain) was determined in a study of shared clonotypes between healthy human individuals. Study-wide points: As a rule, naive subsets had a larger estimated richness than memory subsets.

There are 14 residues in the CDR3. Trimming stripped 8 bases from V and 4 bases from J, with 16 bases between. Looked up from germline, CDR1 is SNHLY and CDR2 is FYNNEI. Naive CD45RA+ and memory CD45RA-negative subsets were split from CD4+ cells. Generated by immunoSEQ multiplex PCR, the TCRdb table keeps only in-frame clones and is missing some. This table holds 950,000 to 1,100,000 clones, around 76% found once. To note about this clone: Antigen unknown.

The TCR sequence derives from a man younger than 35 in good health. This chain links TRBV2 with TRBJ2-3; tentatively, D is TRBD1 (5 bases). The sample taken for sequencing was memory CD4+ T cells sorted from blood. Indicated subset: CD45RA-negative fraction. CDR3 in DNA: TGTGCCAGCTTGCCGTCAGGGCAGTCAGATACGCAGTATTTT. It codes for CASLPSGQSDTQYF.